The 27 T cell receptor beta chains below were found in one sample sequenced in a study of beta chain features in type 1 diabetes. Study-wide results and caveats: Significant though moderate, a shortening of TCRB CDR3s appeared in all four CD4+ subsets of Type 1 diabetes patients.

The whole isolated RNA underwent reverse transcription, so sequencing captured expressed TCRB transcripts. Profiled with immunoSEQ multiplex PCR; TCRdb holds only in-frame clones, not every one. This table has some 160,000 clones, 7% to 9.5% appearing once. These receptors have no identified antigens. Specimen: central memory CD4+ T cells from blood. The receptors here all came from a woman aged 30 to 39 with type 1 diabetes.

J is TRBJ1-1 and V is TRBV5-6; D is perhaps TRBD1 (5 bases). CDR1 and CDR2 from the germline V gene are SGHDT and YYEEEE. Trimming removed 6 bases from V and 1 base from J, with 10 bases in between. CDR3 length equals 13 residues. Written as DNA, the CDR3 is TGTGCCAGCACCGTGGGGGGGAACACTGAAGCTTTCTTT. Translated, it gives CASTVGGNTEAFF.

The rearrangement uses TRBV11-2 and TRBJ2-7; TRBD1 aligns across 10 bases. With 5 bases clipped from V and 5 bases from J, the junction kept 6 bases outside the gene matches. Germline V gives CDR1 SGHAT, CDR2 FQNNGV. CDR3 length equals 14 residues. This CDR3 reads CASSERGTGDEQYF. The CDR3 DNA sequence: TGTGCCAGCAGCGAGAGGGGGACAGGGGACGAGCAGTACTTC.

This clone occurred a few times. The chain has TRBV5-1 and TRBJ2-3; the match to TRBD1 covers 7 bases. Germline-derived CDR1 and CDR2 are SGHRS and YFSETQ. V trimming: 4 bases; J trimming: 4 bases; junction bases outside the gene matches: 9. The CDR3 totals 15 residues. DNA for the CDR3: TGCGCCAGCAGCCCGGGGACAGCACGGGCAGATACGCAGTATTTT. It specifies CASSPGTARADTQYF.

Worth noting for this clone: The sample carries other DNA sequences with the same CDR3. The V and J genes are TRBV28 and TRBJ2-5; maybe TRBD1 (5 bases). This CDR3 region has 14 residues. V was pared by 2 bases and J by 1 base, with 8 bases between. Germline lookup yields CDR1 MDHEN and CDR2 SYDVKM. The DNA of the CDR3 is TGTGCCAGCAGTTTAACAGGATCCCAAGAGACCCAGTACTTC. Translating gives CASSLTGSQETQYF.

This clone came up a few times. CDR3 nucleotide sequence: TGTGCCTGGGCACATAGCGGCTCCTACAATGAGCAGTTCTTC. As protein: CAWAHSGSYNEQFF. This chain uses TRBV30 with TRBJ2-1; D perhaps matches TRBD2 (6 bases). Trimming left V 5 bases short and J 0 bases short, with 11 bases between. This CDR3 contains 14 residues. Looked up from germline, CDR1 is GTSNPN and CDR2 is SVGIG (reference sequence).

The chain employs TRBV7-8 and TRBJ2-7, with no clear D. There are 12 residues in the CDR3. Germline V gene lookup returns CDR1 SGHVS and CDR2 FQNEAQ. V shed 5 bases and J shed 4 bases, with 9 bases lying between them. The CDR3 region has the DNA TGTGCCAGCAGCACCTCAGGATACGAGCAGTACTTC. Translating it yields CASSTSGYEQYF.

On this clone: The sample holds other DNA sequences that translate to the same CDR3. The rearrangement joins TRBV28 to TRBJ2-7, with a tentative D call TRBD2 (5 bases). Germline lookup yields CDR1 MDHEN and CDR2 SYDVKM. There are 12 residues in the CDR3. With 9 bases removed from V and 3 bases from J, the gap between germline ends came to 12 bases. CDR3 nucleotides: TGTGCCAGTTGGAGCGGAAGCTACGAGCAGTACTTC. This gives the protein CASWSGSYEQYF.

This clone was seen a handful of times. This sequence joins TRBV6-5 and TRBJ1-5; no firm D call. Germline V gene data show CDR1 as MNHEY and CDR2 as SVGAGI. This CDR3 spans 15 amino acids. Trimming removed 2 bases at V and 2 bases at J, with 10 bases between. The CDR3 coding sequence is TGTGCCAGCAGTTACGAGGGTGGCGGCAATCAGCCCCAGCATTTT. Protein: CASSYEGGGNQPQHF.

The chain employs TRBV4-1 and TRBJ1-1; D not certain. Germline V gene sequence: CDR1 MGHRA, CDR2 YSYEKL. The CDR3 extends over 15 amino acids. V was trimmed by 0 bases and J by 0 bases, leaving 8 bases between them. The CDR3 bases are TGCGCCAGCAGCCAAGATCCAACAGTGAACACTGAAGCTTTCTTT. Encoded protein: CASSQDPTVNTEAFF.

The chain recombines TRBV4-1 with TRBJ2-2; 7 bases are shared with TRBD2. Germline V gene sequence: CDR1 MGHRA, CDR2 YSYEKL. The CDR3 sequence is 15 residues long. V lost 9 bases to trimming and J lost 4 bases; unmatched junction nucleotides: 11. In nucleotides, the CDR3 is TGCGCCAGTAAGCGGGACCTAGCTGGCACCGGGGAGCTGTTTTTT. Translated, it gives CASKRDLAGTGELFF.

This clone came up many times. V and J are TRBV5-1 and TRBJ2-7; no clear D. The CDR3 has 15 residues. V was trimmed by 4 bases and J by 3 bases, leaving 17 bases between them. Germline V gene sequence: CDR1 SGHRS, CDR2 YFSETQ. This chain's CDR3 is CASSPPIQSGYEQYF. For the CDR3, the DNA is TGCGCCAGCAGCCCACCCATACAGTCAGGCTACGAGCAGTACTTC. The full variable domain, in which reference TRBV5-1 and TRBJ2-7 provide the parts outside the CDR3, is KAGVTQTPRYLIKTRGQQVTLSCSPISGHRSVSWYQQTPGQGLQFLFEYFSETQRNKGNFPGRFSGRQFSNSRSEMNVSTLELGDSALYLCASSPPIQSGYEQYFGPGTRLTVT.

The chain carries TRBV5-1 and TRBJ2-5, with 10 positions matching TRBD2. The CDR3 is made up of 14 amino acids. The germline V gene encodes CDR1 SGHRS and CDR2 YFSETQ. J lost 5 bases, V lost 4 bases, and 5 bases had no gene match. The DNA of the CDR3 is TGCGCCAGCAGCCCTAGCGGGAGCTGGGAGACCCAGTACTTC. It codes for CASSPSGSWETQYF.

This clone was seen a handful of times. The chain joins TRBV6-5 to TRBJ1-5, with TRBD1 identical over 11 bases. CDR3 length: 15 residues. Germline CDR1 MNHEY, CDR2 SVGAGI. J gave up 7 bases and V 4 bases, and 6 bases lay outside the gene matches. CDR3 sequence: CASSSRTGGRQPQHF. CDR3 sequence (DNA): TGTGCCAGCAGTTCACGGACAGGGGGCCGACAGCCCCAGCATTTT.

J is TRBJ2-1 and V is TRBV5-1; D perhaps matches TRBD2 (6 bases). Germline CDR1 SGHRS, CDR2 YFSETQ. With 4 bases removed from V and 5 bases from J, the gap between germline ends came to 19 bases. The CDR3 has 16 amino acids. CDR3 coding DNA: TGCGCCAGCAGCGCGGACCCCGGGACTTTCAACAATGAGCAGTTCTTC. This translates into CASSADPGTFNNEQFF.

This clone came up a few times. V and J are TRBV6-5 and TRBJ2-5; the D is unclear. This CDR3 spans 16 amino acids. With 0 bases removed from V and 3 bases from J, the gap between germline ends came to 14 bases. Germline V gene data show CDR1 as MNHEY and CDR2 as SVGAGI. CDR3 amino acids: CASSYSPVTLKETQYF. The DNA for the CDR3 is TGTGCCAGCAGTTACTCCCCTGTTACCCTAAAAGAGACCCAGTACTTC.

In this sample, this clone turned up a few times. This chain joins TRBV4-1 and TRBJ2-6; 10 bases fit TRBD1. This CDR3 spans 19 amino acids. Unmatched junction bases numbered 5, after V lost 0 bases and J lost 0 bases. Germline lookup yields CDR1 MGHRA and CDR2 YSYEKL. DNA of the CDR3: TGCGCCAGCAGCCAAGATTGGGACAGGGGTCGCTCTGGGGCCAACGTCCTGACTTTC. It encodes CASSQDWDRGRSGANVLTF.

This clone showed up just a few times. The chain carries TRBV25-1 and TRBJ2-3, with D perhaps matching TRBD1 (6 bases). Germline lookup yields CDR1 MGHDK and CDR2 SYGVNS. V was clipped by 4 bases and J by 5 bases, with 13 bases between them. The CDR3 runs 14 residues. CDR3 bases: TGTGCCAGCAGTGTCGCAGGGGCCGAAGATACGCAGTATTTT. Amino acids: CASSVAGAEDTQYF.

As to this clone: Other DNA sequences in this sample translate to the same CDR3. The chain joins TRBV2 to TRBJ2-6; D remains ambiguous. Germline lookup yields CDR1 SNHLY and CDR2 FYNNEI. The germline V and J ends were trimmed by 4 bases and 1 base, with 5 bases remaining between them. The CDR3 is made up of 14 amino acids. CDR3 protein: CASSVRSGANVLTF. DNA of the CDR3: TGTGCCAGCAGTGTGCGTTCTGGGGCCAACGTCCTGACTTTC.

This clone was recorded many times. This chain connects TRBV30 to TRBJ2-7; weak D call: TRBD2 (6 bases). CDR1 and CDR2 (germline): GTSNPN, SVGIG (reference sequence). The CDR3 totals 15 residues. The V end lost 3 bases, the J end lost 0 bases, and 15 bases lay between the germline ends. CDR3 sequence (DNA): TGTGCCTGGAGACGGGACTTTTTCAGCTCCTACGAGCAGTACTTC. Encoded protein: CAWRRDFFSSYEQYF.

This clone came up a few times. This sequence joins TRBV6-6 and TRBJ2-1; D unresolved. The germline V and J ends were trimmed by 5 bases and 12 bases, with 11 bases remaining between them. CDR1 and CDR2 (germline): MNHNY, SVGAGI (reference sequence). The CDR3 is made up of 11 amino acids. CDR3 in DNA: TGTGCCAGCAGTCGGGTCGAACGGCAGTTCTTC. This gives the protein CASSRVERQFF.

Remarks on this clone: Other nucleotide sequences in the sample specify the same CDR3. This chain joins TRBV30 and TRBJ1-5; tentatively, D is TRBD1 (6 bases). V was pared by 0 bases and J by 2 bases, with 11 bases between. CDR3 size: 15 residues. Germline values: CDR1 GTSNPN, CDR2 SVGIG (reference sequence). In nucleotides, the CDR3 is TGTGCCTGGAGTGTACAGGGCGACGGCAATCAGCCCCAGCATTTT. Its translation is CAWSVQGDGNQPQHF.

This clone turned up a few times. This sequence joins TRBV15 and TRBJ2-5, with 9 bases aligning to TRBD2. The CDR3 extends over 13 amino acids. V lost 8 bases and J lost 5; bases outside the gene matches: 6. The germline V gene encodes CDR1 LNHNV and CDR2 YYDKDF (reference sequence). The CDR3: CATAAREGETQYF. DNA of the CDR3: TGTGCCACCGCCGCGCGGGAGGGGGAGACCCAGTACTTC.

This clone turned up a few times. V is TRBV28 and J is TRBJ2-1, with D perhaps TRBD1 (5 bases). The CDR3 is made up of 16 amino acids. With 3 bases removed from V and 4 bases from J, the gap between germline ends came to 16 bases. Germline values: CDR1 MDHEN, CDR2 SYDVKM. CDR3 nucleotides: TGTGCCAGCAGTTTTATTGGCGATCGACAGTACAATGAGCAGTTCTTC. Its translation: CASSFIGDRQYNEQFF.

The chain couples TRBV10-2 to TRBJ1-2; no clear D. CDR3 length equals 15 residues. V was trimmed by 2 bases and J by 4 bases, leaving 14 bases between them. CDR1 WSHSY and CDR2 SAAADI come from the germline V gene. The CDR3 DNA follows: TGCGCCAGCAGTGAGCCCAACACGGGAGCCTATGGCTACACCTTC. Translation: CASSEPNTGAYGYTF.

This clone was recorded a few times. V and J are TRBV18 and TRBJ1-1; no reliable D call. From germline, CDR1 is KGHSH and CDR2 LQKENI. V lost 8 bases to trimming and J lost 1 base, with 11 bases between them. CDR3 length: 13 amino acids. CDR3 sequence reads: CASQREGNTEAFF. CDR3 sequence (DNA): TGTGCCAGCCAGAGGGAAGGGAACACTGAAGCTTTCTTT.

This clone was detected ten times or more. V gene TRBV28 combines with J gene TRBJ2-3; tentatively, D is TRBD2 (5 bases). Germline CDR1 and CDR2: MDHEN and SYDVKM. The CDR3 runs 14 residues. V was pared by 5 bases and J by 3 bases, with 12 bases between. The CDR3 here is CASSPPGLTDTQYF. The CDR3 region has the DNA TGTGCCAGCAGTCCCCCCGGACTTACAGATACGCAGTATTTT.

Only a few counts were recorded for this clone. The chain couples TRBV11-2 to TRBJ2-3, with D hard to call. The CDR3 loop spans 12 amino acids. Germline V CDR1 and CDR2: SGHAT, FQNNGV. V shed 5 bases and J shed 2 bases, with 5 bases lying between them. The CDR3 here is CASSPYTDTQYF. The DNA of the CDR3 is TGTGCCAGCAGCCCTTACACAGATACGCAGTATTTT.